This is a list of T cell receptor beta chains from one sample in a study of blood T cell repertoires in COVID-19. Method: immunoSEQ multiplex PCR; TCRdb's copy keeps in-frame clones and lacks some. The sample lists 150,000 to 200,000 clones; around 84% were seen once. Sequenced material: peripheral blood. The receptors stem from an elderly woman with acute or convalescent COVID-19. Both conserved end residues are trimmed from each CDR3.

V,J,CDR3
TRBV4-1,TRBJ2-2,ASSQARTGVTGELF
TRBV7-3,TRBJ2-7,ASSSGGKQY
TRBV6-6,TRBJ2-7,ASTLGQGRSYEQY
TRBV7-9,TRBJ2-5,ASSLAASPGTQY
TRBV5-5,TRBJ2-1,ASSWEIAGGYNEQF
TRBV2,TRBJ1-6,ASSVTDLRSSPLH
TRBV28,TRBJ2-7,ASSPQTLKNEQY
TRBV30,TRBJ2-7,AWRKRVYPTSVTYEQY
TRBV29-1,TRBJ1-4,SVGTRTSEKLF
TRBV6-5,TRBJ1-1,ASKRDTEAF
TRBV5-1,TRBJ2-3,ASSSRTGTDTQY
TRBV7-2,TRBJ2-5,ASSPGTGPSETQY
TRBV19,TRBJ1-1,ASSIGGTEARNTEAF
TRBV7-2,TRBJ1-2,ASSLVFGPARYGYT
TRBV20-1,TRBJ1-1,SASSGALATEAF
TRBV14,TRBJ2-7,ASSQDIGLANTYEQY
TRBV5-1,TRBJ1-4,ASATGEVNEKLF
TRBV5-6,TRBJ1-2,ASNPTGHYGYT
TRBV19,TRBJ1-5,ASSIGAGPNQPQH
TRBV7-9,TRBJ2-5,ASRPLAGGIQY
TRBV11-1,TRBJ1-6,ASSVGRVNSPLH
TRBV14,TRBJ1-2,ASSQAGTGRFLNYGYT
TRBV14,TRBJ2-1,ASSQDIGRTSGVNEQF
TRBV6-4,TRBJ2-1,ASSDQVAVNSSYNEQF
TRBV2,TRBJ1-4,ASSPRQGINEKLF
TRBV7-8,TRBJ2-7,ASSLTSGSVFEQY
TRBV5-1,TRBJ2-1,ASSLSTGTTNEQF
TRBV3-1/TRBV3-2,TRBJ1-3,ASSQGQGIGNTIY
TRBV28,TRBJ2-5,ASSSKETQY
TRBV5-4,TRBJ2-3,ASSSGLSTDTQY
TRBV30,TRBJ1-5,AWSVAGQPQH
TRBV4-2,TRBJ2-3,ASSQVGTSGRARDTQY
TRBV5-1,TRBJ2-3,ASSQDFGLGTDTQY